The next 9 T cell receptor beta chains were all read from a single sample in a study of shared clonotypes between healthy human individuals. TCRdb keeps only in-frame clones here, not all; method: immunoSEQ multiplex PCR. The table includes around 1.5 million clones, 95% to 99% detected once. The sample was naive CD4+ T cells sorted from blood. Subset indicated: CD45RA+ positively selected. The receptor set was obtained from a man younger than 45 in good health.

This chain joins TRBV9 and TRBJ2-7; possible D gene TRBD1, 6 bases. The CDR3 runs 14 residues. The germline V and J ends were trimmed by 3 bases and 0 bases, with 10 bases remaining between them. Germline CDR1 SGDLS, CDR2 YYNGEE. The CDR3 coding sequence is TGTGCCAGCAGCGCCGTGGGGGCCTCCTACGAGCAGTACTTC. The encoded protein is CASSAVGASYEQYF.

The rearrangement joins TRBV5-1 to TRBJ2-6; D is undetermined. The CDR3 has 14 residues. Germline CDR1 is SGHRS and CDR2 is YFSETQ. The V gene lost 8 bases and the J gene lost 2 bases, with 11 bases spanning the gap. CDR3 residues: CARYWGTGANVLTF. Written as DNA, the CDR3 is TGCGCCAGATATTGGGGTACTGGGGCCAACGTCCTGACTTTC. Supplemented by reference TRBV5-1 and TRBJ2-6, the full variable domain reads KAGVTQTPRYLIKTRGQQVTLSCSPISGHRSVSWYQQTPGQGLQFLFEYFSETQRNKGNFPGRFSGRQFSNSRSEMNVSTLELGDSALYLCARYWGTGANVLTFGAGSRLTVL.

V usage is TRBV4-3 and J usage is TRBJ1-1; D remains ambiguous. Germline V gene sequence: CDR1 LGHNA, CDR2 YSLEER. V shed 1 base and J shed 4 bases, with 16 bases lying between them. This CDR3 has 16 amino acids. The CDR3 protein is CASSQGGVSRSTEAFF. CDR3 bases: TGCGCCAGCAGCCAAGGTGGAGTTTCCCGGAGCACTGAAGCTTTCTTT.

This chain uses TRBV5-4 with TRBJ2-7; 10 nucleotides match TRBD1. Looked up from germline, CDR1 is SGHNT and CDR2 is YYREEE (reference sequence). J was trimmed by 7 bases and V by 3 bases; bases with no gene match: 10. The CDR3 runs to 15 residues. Here the CDR3 reads CASSSARDRGREQYF. The CDR3 coding sequence is TGTGCCAGCAGCTCCGCGCGGGACAGGGGTAGGGAGCAGTACTTC.

The chain links TRBV6-1 to TRBJ2-1; D call uncertain. Germline V gives CDR1 MNHNS, CDR2 SASEGT. V was clipped by 6 bases and J by 5 bases, with 17 bases between them. This CDR3 is built from 15 residues. As DNA, the CDR3 is TGTGCCAGCAGAAGTCAGGACCTCCCTAACAATGAGCAGTTCTTC. Protein: CASRSQDLPNNEQFF.

This clone was seen only once. The V and J genes are TRBV27 and TRBJ1-1; 8 bases map to TRBD1. This CDR3 spans 16 amino acids. Germline V CDR1 and CDR2: MNHEY, SMNVEV (reference sequence). J lost 1 base, V lost 3 bases, and 7 bases had no gene match. The CDR3 loop is CASSFGGRGPNTEAFF. In DNA, the CDR3 is TGTGCCAGCAGTTTTGGCGGCAGGGGGCCGAACACTGAAGCTTTCTTT.

The chain joins TRBV7-2 to TRBJ1-1; no definite D call. Trimming took off 1 base at V and 1 base at J, with 7 bases between the two ends. This CDR3 is 14 amino acids long. Germline values: CDR1 SGHTA, CDR2 FQGNSA. The CDR3 nucleotides read TGTGCCAGCAGCTTAGAGCCGGGGAACACTGAAGCTTTCTTT. It yields the protein CASSLEPGNTEAFF.

The CDR3 region has the DNA TGTGCCAGCAGTCCAAGTTCTCGGGAAAAACTGTTTTTT. It is translated as CASSPSSREKLFF. The chain is built from TRBV2 and TRBJ1-4; D is undetermined. This CDR3 contains 13 residues. Trimming removed 5 bases at V and 8 bases at J, with 12 bases between. In germline, CDR1 is SNHLY, CDR2 FYNNEI.

The V and J genes are TRBV11-2 and TRBJ2-6; D not certain. Trimming removed 1 base at V and 4 bases at J, with 11 bases between. The CDR3 spans 16 residues. Germline values: CDR1 SGHAT, CDR2 FQNNGV. The CDR3 is CASSLAPALGANVLTF. In nucleotides, the CDR3 is TGTGCCAGCAGCTTAGCCCCGGCTCTGGGGGCCAACGTCCTGACTTTC.